This record concerns one T cell receptor beta chain sequence. Enrolment of Seattle patients took place during active infection, and they were followed longitudinally. The data were obtained in a study of blood T cell repertoires in COVID-19. About the study: Whether acute or convalescent, the COVID-19 samples came from the United States, Italy and Spain. T cells, B-cell-depleted T cells, or PBMCs provided the cDNA or gDNA that served as material.

Trimming stripped 3 bases from V and 0 bases from J, with 24 bases between. From germline, CDR1 is KGHSH and CDR2 LQKENI. This CDR3 region has 21 residues. The assay was immunoSEQ multiplex PCR, and TCRdb's table has in-frame clones only and misses some. Of tens of thousands of clones listed, approximately 88% are singletons. The TCR sequence derives from a woman between 55 and 75 years old with COVID-19, enrolled during active disease. The J gene is TRBJ1-6, the V gene TRBV18; D is undetermined. Source material: peripheral blood. CDR3 nucleotides: TGTGCCAGCTCACCCCTGGGGAGCTACGAGAGGCCGAGCTCCTATAATTCACCCCTCCACTTT. Translating it yields CASSPLGSYERPSSYNSPLHF.